Below are 22 T cell receptor beta chains sequenced from a single sample in a study of T cells in Graves' hyperthyroidism and ophthalmopathy. TCR beta CDR3 sequences were amplified from RNA transcripts. HTBI primers drove first-round RT-PCR of the TCR CDR3. MiXCR, applied by TCRdb to the multiplex PCR reads, yields one record per CDR3 protein. The sample has nearly 600,000 distinct CDR3 sequences, 14% seen once; the top ten hold 5% to 7%. The sequenced sample was blood. These receptors originate from a woman in her twenties or thirties with Graves' hyperthyroidism that later progressed to Graves' ophthalmopathy.

This clonotype came up many times. This rearrangement joins TRBV2 to TRBJ2-1; D might be TRBD2 (5 bases). From germline, CDR1 is SNHLY and CDR2 FYNNEI. The V gene lost 6 bases and the J gene lost 8 bases, with 11 bases spanning the gap. The CDR3 runs 12 residues. Here the CDR3 DNA reads TGTGCCAGCAGGGGGATGGGAGATGAGCAGTTCTTC. Protein: CASRGMGDEQFF.

This clonotype was counted at least ten times. V gene TRBV29-1 combines with J gene TRBJ2-5; TRBD1 aligns across 9 bases. The CDR3 spans 13 residues. Germline assignment: CDR1 SQVTM and CDR2 ANQGSEA. The V gene end was trimmed by 4 bases and the J gene end by 5 bases; junction bases not matched to a gene: 5. The CDR3 DNA follows: TGCAGCGTTGGGGGGACAGGGACGGAGACCCAGTACTTC. This gives the protein CSVGGTGTETQYF.

The chain recombines TRBV29-1 with TRBJ1-2; TRBD1 is a possible D gene (5 bases). Per germline, CDR1 SQVTM and CDR2 ANQGSEA. The V end lost 6 bases, the J end lost 3 bases, and 26 bases lay between the germline ends. The length of the CDR3 is 17 residues. The CDR3 here is CSVPGLDGAPLYYGYTF. The CDR3 DNA reads as TGCAGCGTCCCAGGCCTCGACGGGGCCCCTTTGTACTATGGCTACACCTTC.

This clonotype showed up many times. This chain connects TRBV5-1 to TRBJ2-7; D perhaps matches TRBD1 (6 bases). The V gene's germline CDR1 is SGHRS and CDR2 YFSETQ. The CDR3 runs 12 residues. Trimming stripped 2 bases from V and 8 bases from J, with 11 bases between. CDR3 residues: CASSFSQGQQYF. DNA of the CDR3: TGCGCCAGCAGCTTTAGCCAGGGGCAGCAGTACTTC.

This clonotype came up a few times. The CDR3 loop reads CASSQPRRGTANEKLFF. Here the CDR3 DNA reads TGCGCCAGCAGCCAACCCAGAAGAGGGACTGCTAATGAAAAACTGTTTTTT. V is TRBV4-1 and J is TRBJ1-4; a weak D match, TRBD1 (5 bases). Trimming shortened V by 2 bases and J by 3 bases, and 16 bases separated the two germline ends. CDR1 is MGHRA, CDR2 YSYEKL, per germline. The CDR3 totals 17 residues.

This clonotype was seen a few times. The chain recombines TRBV20-1 with TRBJ1-1; 10 bases agree with TRBD1. CDR3 length: 15 residues. With V trimmed by 3 bases and J by 6 bases, 10 bases remained unmatched. Per germline, CDR1 DFQATT and CDR2 SNEGSKA (reference sequence). The CDR3 spells CSARLRQGAGSEAFF. For the CDR3, the DNA is TGCAGTGCTAGGCTCAGACAGGGGGCAGGCTCTGAAGCTTTCTTT.

In its sample, this clonotype was seen many times. The rearrangement links TRBV7-3 to TRBJ2-1; D might be TRBD1 (5 bases). This CDR3 comprises 15 residues. In germline, CDR1 is SGHTA, CDR2 FQGTGA. The V end lost 2 bases, the J end lost 6 bases, and 14 bases lay between the germline ends. The DNA for the CDR3 is TGTGCCAGCAGCTTAGGTCGGCAGGGTGGCAATGAGCAGTTCTTC. Its protein product is CASSLGRQGGNEQFF.

In this sample, this clonotype turned up many times. V is TRBV10-2 and J is TRBJ1-2; D is ambiguous. Germline V gives CDR1 WSHSY, CDR2 SAAADI. The CDR3 length is 14 residues. The V and J ends lost 0 bases and 8 bases respectively, with 13 bases between them. CDR3 sequence (DNA): TGCGCCAGCAGTGAGTCGGGCTCCACGCAGGGCTACACCTTC. Amino acids: CASSESGSTQGYTF.

This clonotype was observed a few times. The chain has TRBV20-1 and TRBJ2-7; no firm D call. Germline-derived CDR1 and CDR2 are DFQATT and SNEGSKA (reference sequence). The CDR3 covers 14 residues. V lost 0 bases to trimming and J lost 3 bases, with 12 bases between them. The CDR3 DNA reads TGCAGTGCTAGAGATCAGATATCGGGCTACGAGCAGTACTTC. Its protein product is CSARDQISGYEQYF.

About this clonotype: The missing conserved phenylalanine or tryptophan at the end of this CDR3 makes a read error likely. V is TRBV2 and J is TRBJ1-1; D remains ambiguous. Germline-derived CDR1 and CDR2 are SNHLY and FYNNEI. The germline V and J ends were trimmed by 4 bases and 4 bases, with 13 bases remaining between them. This CDR3 contains 14 residues. CDR3 sequence reads: CASSVLGGSTEAFS. The CDR3 region has the DNA TGTGCCAGCAGTGTACTGGGTGGGAGCACTGAAGCTTTCTCT.

This clonotype was recorded at least ten times. The chain combines TRBV10-3 with TRBJ1-2; D not resolved. The V end was cut by 8 bases, the J end by 8 bases, with 18 bases between. Germline assignment: CDR1 ENHRY and CDR2 SYGVKD. The CDR3 sequence is 13 residues long. CDR3 sequence: CAIAQADPRGYTF. The CDR3 DNA reads as TGTGCCATCGCCCAGGCCGACCCCCGGGGCTACACCTTC.

This clonotype was detected once. This may come from a read error, since a much larger clone is one base off. The gene calls are TRBV20-1 and TRBJ1-6, with D possibly matching TRBD1 (5 bases). V dropped 7 bases and J dropped 7 bases, with 11 bases sitting between them. The germline V gene encodes CDR1 DFQATT and CDR2 SNEGSKA (reference sequence). The CDR3 extends over 12 amino acids. The CDR3 loop reads CSGIWGNSPLHF. For the CDR3, the DNA is TGCAGTGGGATATGGGGGAATTCACCCCTCCACTTT.

The J gene is TRBJ1-1, the V gene TRBV7-2; TRBD1 matches at 10 bases. J was trimmed by 6 bases and V by 5 bases; bases with no gene match: 12. CDR3 size: 16 residues. Germline lookup yields CDR1 SGHTA and CDR2 FQGNSA. The CDR3 coding sequence is TGTGCCAGCAGCCCCCCGACAGGGGGCGGAGGGCCTGAAGCTTTCTTT. Protein: CASSPPTGGGGPEAFF.

There are many counts of this clonotype. The chain carries TRBV5-1 and TRBJ2-7; D might be TRBD1 (6 bases). The CDR3 has 15 residues. Trimming stripped 3 bases from V and 1 base from J, with 14 bases between. The germline gives CDR1 SGHRS, CDR2 YFSETQ. The CDR3 sequence is CASSSKQGASYEQYF. The CDR3, as DNA: TGCGCCAGCAGCTCAAAACAGGGCGCGTCCTACGAGCAGTACTTC. Filled out from reference TRBV5-1 and TRBJ2-7, the complete variable domain reads KAGVTQTPRYLIKTRGQQVTLSCSPISGHRSVSWYQQTPGQGLQFLFEYFSETQRNKGNFPGRFSGRQFSNSRSEMNVSTLELGDSALYLCASSSKQGASYEQYFGPGTRLTVT.

Many counts were recorded for this clonotype. This chain connects TRBV11-2 to TRBJ2-2; D is ambiguous. V was shortened by 4 bases and J by 8 bases, with 11 bases between the two germline ends. The CDR3 is made up of 13 amino acids. Per the germline V gene, CDR1 is SGHAT and CDR2 is FQNNGV. The CDR3 region is CASSYLGRGELFF. CDR3 sequence (DNA): TGTGCCAGCAGCTACTTAGGTCGGGGGGAGCTGTTTTTT. Variable domain in full (rest from reference TRBV11-2 and TRBJ2-2): EAGVAQSPRYKIIEKRQSVAFWCNPISGHATLYWYQQILGQGPKLLIQFQNNGVVDDSQLPKDRFSAERLKGVDSTLKIQPAKLEDSAVYLCASSYLGRGELFFGEGSRLTVL.

This clonotype has at least ten counts. V is TRBV6-4 and J is TRBJ1-2; tentatively, D is TRBD1 (6 bases). CDR1 and CDR2 from the germline V gene are MRHNA and SNTAGT. This CDR3 comprises 13 residues. Trimming removed 3 bases from V and 8 bases from J, with 13 bases in between. The DNA of the CDR3 is TGTGCCAGCAGTGATACGGGGGCTTCGGGCTACACCTTC. It specifies CASSDTGASGYTF.

This clonotype was recorded many times. The chain couples TRBV7-2 to TRBJ1-6; 8 positions agree with TRBD1. The germline V gene has CDR1 SGHTA and CDR2 FQGNSA. The CDR3 runs to 15 residues. With V trimmed by 6 bases and J by 5 bases, 6 bases remained unmatched. CDR3 nucleotides: TGTGCCAGCAGGGCAGGGGGCGCCCATAATTCACCCCTCCACTTT. This translates into CASRAGGAHNSPLHF. Full variable domain (remainder filled in from reference TRBV7-2 and TRBJ1-6): GAGVSQSPSNKVTEKGKDVELRCDPISGHTALYWYRQSLGQGLEFLIYFQGNSAPDKSGLPSDRFSAERTGGSVSTLTIQRTQQEDSAVYLCASRAGGAHNSPLHFGNGTRLTVT.

This clonotype was counted only a few times. The chain recombines TRBV29-1 with TRBJ2-7; TRBD2 matches 11 bases. Per the germline V gene, CDR1 is SQVTM and CDR2 is ANQGSEA. The CDR3 is 14 amino acids. With 5 bases clipped from V and 2 bases from J, the junction kept 5 bases outside the gene matches. The CDR3 region is CSVNRLAGTYEQYF. CDR3 in DNA: TGCAGCGTTAACCGACTAGCGGGAACCTACGAGCAGTACTTC.

This clonotype came up a few times. The rearrangement uses TRBV28 and TRBJ1-1; the D gene is possibly TRBD1 (5 bases). Germline loops: CDR1 MDHEN, CDR2 SYDVKM. V was pared by 10 bases and J by 1 base, with 13 bases between. This CDR3 contains 13 residues. The CDR3 DNA follows: TGTGCCACCTCTAGGGGCGGGAACACTGAAGCTTTCTTT. As protein: CATSRGGNTEAFF.

This clonotype was found a few times. This rearrangement joins TRBV10-3 to TRBJ1-2; 9 bases map to TRBD1. The length of the CDR3 is 15 residues. V gave up 4 bases and J gave up 6 bases; unmatched junction bases: 9. Germline CDR1 reads ENHRY; CDR2 reads SYGVKD. In DNA, the CDR3 is TGTGCCATCAGTGGACAGGGGGTAACAAAGGATGGCTACACCTTC. Translated: CAISGQGVTKDGYTF.

The chain couples TRBV19 to TRBJ1-5, with D possibly TRBD1 on 6 matching bases. Per germline, CDR1 LNHDA and CDR2 SQIVND (reference sequence). Trimming removed 5 bases from V and 5 bases from J, with 16 bases in between. The CDR3 is 15 amino acids. Here the CDR3 DNA reads TGTGCCAGTAGTGAGGTCAGGGGTTCGGATCAGCCCCAGCATTTT. Translated, it gives CASSEVRGSDQPQHF.

This clonotype was detected many times. The chain recombines TRBV9 with TRBJ1-1; D is unresolved. This CDR3 contains 13 residues. V was trimmed by 0 bases and J by 5 bases, leaving 8 bases between them. CDR1 and CDR2 from the germline V gene are SGDLS and YYNGEE. The CDR3 sequence is CASSVAPATEAFF. The DNA for the CDR3 is TGTGCCAGCAGCGTAGCCCCCGCTACTGAAGCTTTCTTT.